These 27 T cell receptor beta chains were sequenced from one sample in a study of blood T cell repertoires in COVID-19. Data came from immunoSEQ multiplex PCR; TCRdb stores just in-frame clones and leaves some out. The data show 200,000 to 250,000 clones, with about nine tenths seen just once and over 4.5% held by the top ten. Specimen: peripheral blood. The receptor source for this set is a man at least 80 years old with acute or convalescent COVID-19.

The chain couples TRBV2 to TRBJ2-3, with TRBD1 matching over 9 bases. This CDR3 has 16 residues. The J segment lost 0 bases and the V segment lost 4 bases, leaving 5 bases of the junction unmatched. The germline CDR1 and CDR2 sequences are SNHLY and FYNNEI. CDR3 amino acids: CASSGGTGFSTDTQYF. CDR3 sequence (DNA): TGTGCCAGCAGTGGCGGGACAGGGTTTAGCACAGATACGCAGTATTTT.

DNA of the CDR3: TGTGCCAGCTCACCAGGGGCTGTACAAGAGACCCAGTACTTC. Translated: CASSPGAVQETQYF. The chain has TRBV18 and TRBJ2-5; D is possibly TRBD1 (5 bases). Germline CDR1 and CDR2: KGHSH and LQKENI. The CDR3 runs 14 residues. Trimming cost V 2 bases and J 2 bases, with 9 bases left between them.

The rearrangement joins TRBV27 to TRBJ2-7, with 8 bases matching TRBD1. Germline CDR1 is MNHEY and CDR2 is SMNVEV (reference sequence). This CDR3 spans 13 amino acids. Trimming removed 5 bases from V and 8 bases from J; junction bases left unmatched: 8. The chain's CDR3 is CASSAGQGRQQYV. The CDR3 DNA sequence: TGTGCCAGCAGTGCCGGACAGGGACGGCAGCAGTACGTC.

The V and J genes are TRBV5-1 and TRBJ2-4, with TRBD2 matching over 8 bases. The CDR3 spans 16 residues. Germline trimming cut 4 bases from V and 0 bases from J; bases unmatched to any gene: 6. Germline CDR1 and CDR2: SGHRS and YFSETQ. CDR3 sequence (DNA): TGCGCCAGCAGCCCCACTAGCGGCCTAGCCAAAAACATTCAGTACTTC. Translating it yields CASSPTSGLAKNIQYF.

This clone was observed a handful of times. The genes are TRBV7-2 and TRBJ2-7; D not resolved. With 1 base removed from V and 4 bases from J, the gap between germline ends came to 11 bases. Germline CDR1 is SGHTA and CDR2 is FQGNSA. The CDR3 length is 14 residues. The CDR3 region has the DNA TGTGCCAGCAGCTTAGGTAGTCTAGTTTACGAGCAGTACTTC. It codes for CASSLGSLVYEQYF. Complete variable domain (other parts from reference TRBV7-2 and TRBJ2-7): GAGVSQSPSNKVTEKGKDVELRCDPISGHTALYWYRQSLGQGLEFLIYFQGNSAPDKSGLPSDRFSAERTGGSVSTLTIQRTQQEDSAVYLCASSLGSLVYEQYFGPGTRLTVT.

V is TRBV18 and J is TRBJ1-2; the D gene is possibly TRBD1 (6 bases). The V and J ends lost 4 bases and 0 bases respectively, with 12 bases between them. Germline loops: CDR1 KGHSH, CDR2 LQKENI. This CDR3 has 15 residues. The CDR3 loop reads CASSRTEVPNYGYTF. CDR3 DNA: TGTGCCAGCTCACGGACAGAAGTACCTAACTATGGCTACACCTTC.

The rearrangement joins TRBV19 to TRBJ1-6; unclear D gene. Between the trimmed V and J ends, which lost 8 bases and 3 bases, there was a span of 14 bases. The V gene's germline CDR1 is LNHDA and CDR2 SQIVND (reference sequence). The CDR3 covers 15 residues. The CDR3, as DNA: TGTGCCAGTTCGGCCAAAGGAGACTATAATTCACCCCTCCACTTT. This translates into CASSAKGDYNSPLHF.

The CDR3, as DNA: TGTGCCTGGAGCTCCCGGTGGGGCAGGTCCGAAGAGACCCAGTACTTC. As protein: CAWSSRWGRSEETQYF. The gene calls are TRBV30 and TRBJ2-5; tentative D call: TRBD1 (5 bases). The CDR3 consists of 16 residues. Trimming left V 3 bases short and J 3 bases short, with 20 bases between. Germline V lookup: CDR1 GTSNPN, CDR2 SVGIG (reference sequence). Drawing the rest from reference TRBV30 and TRBJ2-5, the complete variable domain is SQTIHQWPATLVQPVGSPLSLECTVEGTSNPNLYWYRQAAGRGLQLLFYSVGIGQISSEVPQNLSASRPQDRQFILSSKKLLLSDSGFYLCAWSSRWGRSEETQYFGPGTRLLVL.

V gene TRBV6-5 combines with J gene TRBJ2-3; a possible D gene is TRBD2 (6 bases). Per germline, CDR1 MNHEY and CDR2 SVGAGI. This CDR3 has 13 residues. V was clipped by 6 bases and J by 9 bases, with 16 bases between them. The CDR3: CASSRSGRGTQYF. As DNA, the CDR3 is TGTGCCAGCAGCCGCAGCGGGCGAGGCACGCAGTATTTT.

The chain carries TRBV7-9 and TRBJ2-3; D might be TRBD1 (5 bases). The CDR3 consists of 14 residues. Germline V gene lookup returns CDR1 SEHNR and CDR2 FQNEAQ (reference sequence). Trimming removed 6 bases from V and 2 bases from J, with 12 bases in between. CDR3 region: CASSLGLSTDTQYF. CDR3 nucleotides: TGTGCCAGCAGTTTGGGGCTCTCCACAGATACGCAGTATTTT.

The genes are TRBV2 and TRBJ2-5, with D possibly matching TRBD2 (6 bases). The germline CDR1 and CDR2 sequences are SNHLY and FYNNEI. The CDR3 loop spans 14 amino acids. V was pared by 2 bases and J by 4 bases, with 11 bases between. CDR3 protein: CASSEWASAETQYF. CDR3 nucleotide sequence: TGTGCCAGCAGTGAATGGGCTAGCGCAGAGACCCAGTACTTC.

The genes are TRBV5-1 and TRBJ2-1; 13 positions match TRBD2. Germline assignment: CDR1 SGHRS and CDR2 YFSETQ. CDR3 length: 16 residues. The V segment lost 4 bases and the J segment 7 bases; nucleotides outside the gene matches: 8. The CDR3 DNA follows: TGCGCCAGCAGCGCCCAGACTAGCGGGAGGTCTAATGAGCAGTTCTTC. This gives the protein CASSAQTSGRSNEQFF.

This chain joins TRBV5-1 and TRBJ2-5, with 9 bases aligning to TRBD2. V shed 6 bases and J 5 bases; nucleotides not matched to a gene: 11. This CDR3 has 15 residues. The germline CDR1 and CDR2 sequences are SGHRS and YFSETQ. CDR3 in amino acids: CASTPGAGGSETQYF. DNA for the CDR3: TGCGCCAGCACCCCCGGGGCGGGAGGGTCGGAGACCCAGTACTTC.

This clone was detected only once. The V and J genes are TRBV6-5 and TRBJ1-1; D gene unclear. V lost 4 bases and J 7 bases, leaving 22 bases between the germline ends. Germline V lookup: CDR1 MNHEY, CDR2 SVGAGI. The CDR3 consists of 16 residues. CDR3 nucleotides: TGTGCCAGCAGTTCCCCCCTCAACCGCATAGTGGTTGAAGCTTTCTTT. Its translation is CASSSPLNRIVVEAFF.

The chain has TRBV6-5 and TRBJ2-3; a weak D match, TRBD1 (5 bases). Germline CDR1 is MNHEY and CDR2 is SVGAGI. The CDR3 length is 15 residues. The germline V and J ends were trimmed by 6 bases and 0 bases, with 13 bases remaining between them. The CDR3 is CASRRQSPSTDTQYF. In nucleotides, the CDR3 is TGTGCCAGCAGAAGACAGTCACCTAGCACAGATACGCAGTATTTT.

The chain employs TRBV24-1 and TRBJ2-1; the match to TRBD2 covers 14 bases. The CDR3 length is 18 residues. Looked up from germline, CDR1 is KGHDR and CDR2 is SFDVKD. J lost 7 bases, V lost 8 bases, and 15 bases had no gene match. The CDR3 DNA follows: TGTGCCACCAATAAAAACACGGGACTAGCGGGAGATCGAAATGAGCAGTTCTTC. Translated, it gives CATNKNTGLAGDRNEQFF.

This clone has a handful of counts. CDR3: CASSMRWEGTYGYTF. The CDR3 coding sequence is TGTGCCAGTAGTATGCGCTGGGAGGGTACCTATGGCTACACCTTC. The genes are TRBV19 and TRBJ1-2, with D unresolved. The CDR3 totals 15 residues. Deletions cut 3 bases from V and 4 bases from J, with 15 bases between. Germline CDR1 reads LNHDA; CDR2 reads SQIVND (reference sequence). The full variable domain, with the rest looked up from reference TRBV19 and TRBJ1-2, is DGGITQSPKYLFRKEGQNVTLSCEQNLNHDAMYWYRQDPGQGLRLIYYSQIVNDFQKGDIAEGYSVSREKKESFPLTVTSAQKNPTAFYLCASSMRWEGTYGYTFGSGTRLTVV.

The V call is TRBV7-2, the J call TRBJ2-1; TRBD2 matches at 7 bases. The CDR3 is 17 residues long. Per the germline V gene, CDR1 is SGHTA and CDR2 is FQGNSA. J was trimmed by 0 bases and V by 2 bases; bases with no gene match: 7. The CDR3 here is CASSLSLAVGSYNEQFF. The CDR3 region has the DNA TGTGCCAGCAGCTTATCGCTAGCGGTTGGCTCCTACAATGAGCAGTTCTTC.

Concerning this clone itself: One end of the junction fails to match germline, which may point to a read error. This chain uses TRBV7-7 with TRBJ2-3, with a possible D match to TRBD1 (5 bases). Germline V lookup: CDR1 SSHAT, CDR2 FNYEAQ (reference sequence). The CDR3 extends over 12 amino acids. This CDR3 is CASSSGSDTQYF. As DNA, the CDR3 is TGTGCTAGCAGCTCAGGGTCGGATACGCAGTATTTT.

The chain carries TRBV5-4 and TRBJ2-3; 11 nucleotides line up with TRBD1. The CDR3 is 15 amino acids. V shed 4 bases, J shed 3 bases, and the junction held 4 bases outside the gene matches. Germline CDR1 reads SGHNT; CDR2 reads YYREEE (reference sequence). In nucleotides, the CDR3 is TGTGCCAGCAGCCCGGACAGGGGGCAAACAGATACGCAGTATTTT. It translates to CASSPDRGQTDTQYF.

This chain joins TRBV4-1 and TRBJ2-5; TRBD2 matches 7 bases. CDR1 and CDR2 from the germline V gene are MGHRA and YSYEKL. Trimming cost V 1 base and J 1 base; bases outside gene matches: 6. The CDR3 totals 16 residues. CDR3 DNA: TGCGCCAGCAGCCAAGGGCGGGTAGCGGGCCAAGAGACCCAGTACTTC. This codes for CASSQGRVAGQETQYF.

CDR3 protein: CASSSGTDYGAKNIQYF. The CDR3 DNA reads as TGTGCCAGCAGTTCCGGGACAGACTATGGGGCCAAAAACATTCAGTACTTC. The V call is TRBV7-9, the J call TRBJ2-4; 7 nucleotides agree with TRBD1. After removal of 6 bases from V and 1 base from J, the junction contained 12 bases not matched to a gene. Germline CDR1 SEHNR, CDR2 FQNEAQ (reference sequence). This CDR3 contains 17 residues.

The CDR3: CATSDSGLAGERAGELFF. The CDR3 nucleotides read TGTGCCACCAGTGATTCGGGACTAGCGGGAGAAAGAGCAGGGGAGCTGTTTTTT. The chain is built from TRBV24-1 and TRBJ2-2; 14 bases map to TRBD2. Germline lookup yields CDR1 KGHDR and CDR2 SFDVKD. This CDR3 has 18 residues. V was clipped by 2 bases and J by 8 bases; unmatched bases: 9.

The chain carries TRBV19 and TRBJ2-1; 9 positions match TRBD1. J gave up 9 bases and V 5 bases, and 8 bases lay outside the gene matches. Germline CDR1 is LNHDA and CDR2 is SQIVND (reference sequence). The length of the CDR3 is 14 residues. CDR3 sequence (DNA): TGTGCCAGTAGTCCGGTGACAGGGGGTGGTGAGCAGTTCTTC. It is translated as CASSPVTGGGEQFF.

This chain links TRBV6-5 with TRBJ1-3, with a weak D call TRBD1 (6 bases). CDR3 length equals 15 residues. Germline V gene lookup returns CDR1 MNHEY and CDR2 SVGAGI. V shed 4 bases and J shed 4 bases, with 14 bases lying between them. The CDR3 sequence: CASSSLPGEGNTIYF. CDR3 sequence (DNA): TGTGCCAGCAGTTCCCTCCCAGGGGAGGGAAACACCATATATTTT.

The CDR3 coding sequence is TGTGCCAGCAGTGAAAATCGGCGGGAGGTCGGGTACGAGCAGTACGTC. Translation: CASSENRREVGYEQYV. The chain couples TRBV2 to TRBJ2-7; the match to TRBD2 covers 8 bases. This CDR3 has 16 amino acids. Germline V gives CDR1 SNHLY, CDR2 FYNNEI. The ends lost 2 bases at V and 4 bases at J; junction bases unmatched: 10.

The chain has TRBV2 and TRBJ2-1, with a tentative D call TRBD2 (5 bases). Trimming left V 5 bases short and J 4 bases short, with 9 bases between. The CDR3 sequence is 13 residues long. Germline V gene data show CDR1 as SNHLY and CDR2 as FYNNEI. The CDR3 DNA is TGTGCCAGCAGTTTGCGGGTTTACAATGAGCAGTTCTTC. It encodes CASSLRVYNEQFF.